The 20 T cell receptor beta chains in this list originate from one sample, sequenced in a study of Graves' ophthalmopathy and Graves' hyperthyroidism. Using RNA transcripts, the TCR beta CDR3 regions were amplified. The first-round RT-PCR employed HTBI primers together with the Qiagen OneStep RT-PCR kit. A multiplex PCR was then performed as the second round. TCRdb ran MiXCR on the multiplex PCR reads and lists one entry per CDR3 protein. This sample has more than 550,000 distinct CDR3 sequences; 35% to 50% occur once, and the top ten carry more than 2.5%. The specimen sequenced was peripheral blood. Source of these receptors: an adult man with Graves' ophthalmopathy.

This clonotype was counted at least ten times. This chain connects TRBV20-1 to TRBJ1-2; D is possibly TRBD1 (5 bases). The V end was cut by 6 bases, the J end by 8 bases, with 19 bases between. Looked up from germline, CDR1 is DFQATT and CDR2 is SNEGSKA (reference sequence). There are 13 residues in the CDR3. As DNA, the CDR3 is TGCAGTGCCAACTCCGGGGGTTGGCGGGGCTACACCTTC. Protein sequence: CSANSGGWRGYTF.

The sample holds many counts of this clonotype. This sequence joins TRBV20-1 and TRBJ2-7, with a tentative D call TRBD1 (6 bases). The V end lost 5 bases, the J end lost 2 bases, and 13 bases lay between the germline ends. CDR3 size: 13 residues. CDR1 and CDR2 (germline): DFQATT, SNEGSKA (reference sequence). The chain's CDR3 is CSAAQGSPYEQYF. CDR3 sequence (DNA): TGCAGTGCTGCACAGGGTTCTCCCTACGAGCAGTACTTC.

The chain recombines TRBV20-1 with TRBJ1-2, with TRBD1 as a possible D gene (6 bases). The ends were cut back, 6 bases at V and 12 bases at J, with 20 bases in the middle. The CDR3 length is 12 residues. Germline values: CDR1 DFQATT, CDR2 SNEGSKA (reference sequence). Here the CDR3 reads CSADPQGSGNTF. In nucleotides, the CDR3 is TGCAGTGCGGATCCACAGGGATCTGGAAACACCTTC.

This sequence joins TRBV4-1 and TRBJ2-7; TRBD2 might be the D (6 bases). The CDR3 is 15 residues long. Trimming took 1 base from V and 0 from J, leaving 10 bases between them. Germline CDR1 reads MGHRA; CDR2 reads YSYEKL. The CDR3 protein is CASSQGDGSSYEQYF. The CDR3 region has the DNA TGCGCCAGCAGCCAAGGGGACGGGAGCTCCTACGAGCAGTACTTC.

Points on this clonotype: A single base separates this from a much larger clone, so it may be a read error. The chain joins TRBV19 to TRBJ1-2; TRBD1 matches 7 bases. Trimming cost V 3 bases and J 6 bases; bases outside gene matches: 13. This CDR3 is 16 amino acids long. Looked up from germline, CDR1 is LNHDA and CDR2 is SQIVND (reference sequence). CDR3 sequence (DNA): TGTGCCAGTAGTATGTGGACAGGCCCGGGATATGATGGCTACACCTTC. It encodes CASSMWTGPGYDGYTF.

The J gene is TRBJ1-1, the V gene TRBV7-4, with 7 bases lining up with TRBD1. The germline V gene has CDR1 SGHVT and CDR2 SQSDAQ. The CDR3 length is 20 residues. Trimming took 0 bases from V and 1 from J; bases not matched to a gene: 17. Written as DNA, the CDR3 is TGTGCCAGCAGCTTAGCGGGGGACAGCATCGTCGACAGGAAGAACACTGAAGCTTTCTTT. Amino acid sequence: CASSLAGDSIVDRKNTEAFF. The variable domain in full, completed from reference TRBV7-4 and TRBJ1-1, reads GAGVSQSPRYKVAKRGRDVALRCDSISGHVTLYWYRQTLGQGSEVLTYSQSDAQRDKSGRPSGRFSAERPERSVSTLKIQRTEQGDSAVYLCASSLAGDSIVDRKNTEAFFGQGTRLTVV.

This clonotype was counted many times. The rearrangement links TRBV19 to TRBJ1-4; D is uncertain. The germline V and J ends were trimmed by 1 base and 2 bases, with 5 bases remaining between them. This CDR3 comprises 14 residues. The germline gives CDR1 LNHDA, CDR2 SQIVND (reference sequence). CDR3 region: CASSIGATNEKLFF. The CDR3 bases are TGTGCCAGTAGTATAGGGGCTACTAATGAAAAACTGTTTTTT.

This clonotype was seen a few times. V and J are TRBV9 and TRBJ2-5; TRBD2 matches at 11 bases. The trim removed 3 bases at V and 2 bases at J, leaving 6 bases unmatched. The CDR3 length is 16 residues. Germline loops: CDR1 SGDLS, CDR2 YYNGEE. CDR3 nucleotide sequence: TGTGCCAGCAGCGGATCCCTAGCGGGGGGACAAGAGACCCAGTACTTC. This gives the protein CASSGSLAGGQETQYF. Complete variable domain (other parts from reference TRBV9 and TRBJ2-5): DSGVTQTPKHLITATGQRVTLRCSPRSGDLSVYWYQQSLDQGLQFLIQYYNGEERAKGNILERFSAQQFPDLHSELNLSSLELGDSALYFCASSGSLAGGQETQYFGPGTRLLVL.

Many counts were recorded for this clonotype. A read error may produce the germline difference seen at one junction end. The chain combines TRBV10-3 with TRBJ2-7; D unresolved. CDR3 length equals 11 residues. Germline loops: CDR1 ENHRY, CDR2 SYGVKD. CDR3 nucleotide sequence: TGTGCCAGCAGTCAGGAAGCCGAGCAGTACTTC. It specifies CASSQEAEQYF.

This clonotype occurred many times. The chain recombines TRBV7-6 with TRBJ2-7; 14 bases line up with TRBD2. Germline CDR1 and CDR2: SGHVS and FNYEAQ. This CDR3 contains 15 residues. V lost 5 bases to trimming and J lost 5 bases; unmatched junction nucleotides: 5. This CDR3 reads CASSVGTSGSDEQYF. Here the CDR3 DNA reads TGTGCCAGCAGCGTCGGGACTAGCGGGAGCGACGAGCAGTACTTC.

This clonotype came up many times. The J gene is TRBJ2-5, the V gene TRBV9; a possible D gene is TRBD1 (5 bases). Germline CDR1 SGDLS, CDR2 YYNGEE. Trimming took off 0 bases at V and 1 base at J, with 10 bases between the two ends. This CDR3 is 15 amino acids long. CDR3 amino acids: CASSVAGASQETQYF. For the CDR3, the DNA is TGTGCCAGCAGCGTAGCTGGGGCCTCCCAAGAGACCCAGTACTTC. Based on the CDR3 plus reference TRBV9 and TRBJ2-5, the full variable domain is DSGVTQTPKHLITATGQRVTLRCSPRSGDLSVYWYQQSLDQGLQFLIQYYNGEERAKGNILERFSAQQFPDLHSELNLSSLELGDSALYFCASSVAGASQETQYFGPGTRLLVL.

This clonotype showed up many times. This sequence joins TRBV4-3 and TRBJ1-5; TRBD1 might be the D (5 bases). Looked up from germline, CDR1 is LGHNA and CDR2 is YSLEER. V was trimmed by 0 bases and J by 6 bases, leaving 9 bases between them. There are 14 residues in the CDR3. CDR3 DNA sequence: TGCGCCAGCAGCCAAGAAGTACAGGCTCAGCCCCAGCATTTT. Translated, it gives CASSQEVQAQPQHF.

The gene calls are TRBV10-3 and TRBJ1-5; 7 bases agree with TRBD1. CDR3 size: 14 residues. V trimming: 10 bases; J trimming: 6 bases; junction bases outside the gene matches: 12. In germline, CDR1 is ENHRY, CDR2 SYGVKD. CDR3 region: CASRTRDSLQPQHF. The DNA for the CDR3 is TGTGCCAGCAGAACCCGGGACAGCCTTCAGCCCCAGCATTTT.

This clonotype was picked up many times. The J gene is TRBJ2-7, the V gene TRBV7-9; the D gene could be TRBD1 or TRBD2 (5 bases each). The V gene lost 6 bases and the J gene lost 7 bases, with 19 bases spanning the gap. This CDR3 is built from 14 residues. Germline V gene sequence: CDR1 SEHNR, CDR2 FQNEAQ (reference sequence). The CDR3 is CASRRGGPFGEQYF. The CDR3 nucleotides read TGTGCCAGCAGACGTGGGGGACCGTTCGGAGAGCAGTACTTC.

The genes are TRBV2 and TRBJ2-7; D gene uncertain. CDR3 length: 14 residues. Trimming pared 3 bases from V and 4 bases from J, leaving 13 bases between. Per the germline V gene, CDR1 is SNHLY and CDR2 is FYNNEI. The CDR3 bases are TGTGCCAGCAGTGACAGCCTAAACCATTACGAGCAGTACTTC. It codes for CASSDSLNHYEQYF.

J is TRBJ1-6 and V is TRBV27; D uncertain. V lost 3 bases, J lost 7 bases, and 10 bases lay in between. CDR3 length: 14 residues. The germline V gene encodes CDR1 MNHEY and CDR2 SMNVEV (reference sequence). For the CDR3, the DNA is TGTGCCAGCAGTTTGTACCCCGCCAATTCACCCCTCCACTTT. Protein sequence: CASSLYPANSPLHF.

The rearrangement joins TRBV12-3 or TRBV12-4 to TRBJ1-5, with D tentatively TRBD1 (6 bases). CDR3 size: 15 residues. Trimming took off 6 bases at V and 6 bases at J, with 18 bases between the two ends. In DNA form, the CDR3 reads TGTGCCAGCAGCGGTAGGGGCGGGGGCATTCAGCCCCAGCATTTT. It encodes CASSGRGGGIQPQHF.

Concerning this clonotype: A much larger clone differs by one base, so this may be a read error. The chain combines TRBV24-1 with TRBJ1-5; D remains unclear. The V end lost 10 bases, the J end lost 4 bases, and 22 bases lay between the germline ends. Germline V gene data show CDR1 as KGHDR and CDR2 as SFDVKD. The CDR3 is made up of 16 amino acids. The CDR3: CATTTIGIILNQPQHF. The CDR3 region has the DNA TGTGCCACGACCACGATCGGGATAATTCTAAATCAGCCCCAGCATTTT.

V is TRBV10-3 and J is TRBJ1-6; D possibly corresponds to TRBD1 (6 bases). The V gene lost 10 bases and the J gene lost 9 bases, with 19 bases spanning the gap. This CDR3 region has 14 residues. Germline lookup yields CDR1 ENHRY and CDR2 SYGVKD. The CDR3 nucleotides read TGTGCCAGCAGGAGGGAGGCCAGGGGTTCACCCCTCCACTTT. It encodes CASRREARGSPLHF.

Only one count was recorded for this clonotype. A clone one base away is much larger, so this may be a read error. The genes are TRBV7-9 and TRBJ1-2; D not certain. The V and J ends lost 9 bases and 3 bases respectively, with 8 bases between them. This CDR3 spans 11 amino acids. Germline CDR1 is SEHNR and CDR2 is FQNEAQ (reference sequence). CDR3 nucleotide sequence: TGTGCCAGTGGGGATTACTATGGCTACACCTTC. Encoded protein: CASGDYYGYTF.